This is a list of T cell receptor beta chains from one sample in a study of T-cell reconstitution after alpha-beta-depleted transplantation in children. Using its own MiXCR run on the PCR reads, TCRdb lists one record per CDR3 protein. The repertoire holds some 300,000 distinct CDR3 sequences, with around 10% as singletons. Specimen: PBMCs from the stem cell graft donor, collected from the stem cell graft. The receptors were gathered from a human donor who donated a stem cell graft to a child with acute lymphoblastic leukemia. CDR3s include the opening cysteine and the closing phenylalanine or tryptophan. A D gene is named only where the DNA matches it firmly. For some rows the clone size is stated as once, few or many, or as a class when expanded; others skip it.

v_gene: TRBV12-3/TRBV12-4; abundance: few; j_gene: TRBJ2-1; d_gene: TRBD2; len: 14; CDR3nt: TGTGCCAGCAGAAAGACTAGCGGGAGTGATGAGCAGTTCTTC; CDR3aa: CASRKTSGSDEQFF
v_gene: TRBV4-1; abundance: NA; j_gene: TRBJ2-1; d_gene: TRBD1; len: 16; CDR3nt: TGCGCCAGCAGCCAAGATGAGGGGGCTCCCTACAATGAGCAGTTCTTC; CDR3aa: CASSQDEGAPYNEQFF
v_gene: TRBV6-2/TRBV6-3; abundance: many; j_gene: TRBJ2-7; d_gene: TRBD2; len: 13; CDR3nt: TGTGCCACCGGGACTAGCGGGCCCTACGAGCAGTACTTC; CDR3aa: CATGTSGPYEQYF
v_gene: TRBV7-9; abundance: NA; j_gene: TRBJ2-3; d_gene: NA; len: 14; CDR3nt: TGTGCCAGCAGCTTAGCCACTATCCGCGATACGCAGTATTTT; CDR3aa: CASSLATIRDTQYF
v_gene: TRBV5-1; abundance: few; j_gene: TRBJ2-2; d_gene: TRBD2; len: 16; CDR3nt: TGCGCCAGCAGCTTGAACAGCGGGAGGGCCCTCGGGGAGCTGTTTTTT; CDR3aa: CASSLNSGRALGELFF
v_gene: TRBV14; abundance: NA; j_gene: TRBJ2-3; d_gene: TRBD1; len: 15; CDR3nt: TGTGCCAGCAGCCAAGGACAGGGGAGCACAGATACGCAGTATTTT; CDR3aa: CASSQGQGSTDTQYF
v_gene: TRBV7-9; abundance: few; j_gene: TRBJ2-7; d_gene: NA; len: 13; CDR3nt: TGTGCCAGCAGCTTAGCGCTCAGGGACGAGCAGTACTTC; CDR3aa: CASSLALRDEQYF
v_gene: TRBV4-3; abundance: NA; j_gene: TRBJ2-6; d_gene: NA; len: 16; CDR3nt: TGCGCCAGCAGCCAAGATTTTCAGTCTGGGGCCAACGTCCTGACTTTC; CDR3aa: CASSQDFQSGANVLTF
v_gene: TRBV28; abundance: NA; j_gene: TRBJ1-5; d_gene: NA; len: 16; CDR3nt: TGTGCCAGCAGCCTGGGGACGGCGGCAGTTAGTCAGCCCCAGCATTTT; CDR3aa: CASSLGTAAVSQPQHF
v_gene: TRBV3-1; abundance: few; j_gene: TRBJ2-7; d_gene: NA; len: 14; CDR3nt: TGTGCCAGCAGCCGGACGGGGGCGACCTACGAGCAGTACTTC; CDR3aa: CASSRTGATYEQYF
v_gene: TRBV7-2; abundance: once; j_gene: TRBJ2-5; d_gene: NA; len: 15; CDR3nt: TGTGCCAGCAGCCAAGGGTGGCAGTACCAAGAGACCCAGTACTTC; CDR3aa: CASSQGWQYQETQYF
v_gene: TRBV20-1; abundance: NA; j_gene: TRBJ1-1; d_gene: TRBD1; len: 14; CDR3nt: TGCAGTGCAACTTGGACAGGGAGGGACACTGAAGCTTTCTTT; CDR3aa: CSATWTGRDTEAFF
v_gene: TRBV7-2; abundance: few; j_gene: TRBJ2-3; d_gene: NA; len: 17; CDR3nt: TGTGCCAGCAGCGAACAAAGGCTGGGTAGCGGCCCAGATACGCAGTATTTT; CDR3aa: CASSEQRLGSGPDTQYF
v_gene: TRBV6-5; abundance: few; j_gene: TRBJ1-5; d_gene: NA; len: 15; CDR3nt: TGTGCCAGCAGTTACGACCGCCGCGCAAGGTCGCCCCAGCATTTT; CDR3aa: CASSYDRRARSPQHF
v_gene: TRBV28; abundance: few; j_gene: TRBJ1-2; d_gene: TRBD1; len: 16; CDR3nt: TGTGCCAGCAGACCCTCGGGGACAGGGGGTTTCTATGGCTACACCTTC; CDR3aa: CASRPSGTGGFYGYTF
v_gene: TRBV29-1; abundance: NA; j_gene: TRBJ1-1; d_gene: NA; len: 13; CDR3nt: TGCAGCGTTGAAGGATCCATGAACACTGAAGCTTTCTTT; CDR3aa: CSVEGSMNTEAFF
v_gene: TRBV5-1; abundance: many; j_gene: TRBJ2-1; d_gene: NA; len: 12; CDR3nt: TGCGCCAGCAGCTTGGGAGAAAATGAGCAGTTCTTC; CDR3aa: CASSLGENEQFF
v_gene: TRBV7-3; abundance: NA; j_gene: TRBJ2-1; d_gene: TRBD2; len: 16; CDR3nt: TGTGCCAGCAGCCTCAGGACTAGCGGGAGTTTCAATGAGCAGTTCTTC; CDR3aa: CASSLRTSGSFNEQFF
v_gene: TRBV7-2; abundance: NA; j_gene: TRBJ2-5; d_gene: TRBD1; len: 15; CDR3nt: TGTGCCAGCAGCTTAGACAGGGGGGTTCAAGAGACCCAGTACTTC; CDR3aa: CASSLDRGVQETQYF
v_gene: TRBV6-2/TRBV6-3; abundance: NA; j_gene: TRBJ2-7; d_gene: NA; len: 16; CDR3nt: TGTGCCAGCAGTTACTCGTCTATTTTACTCCCCTACGAGCAGTACTTC; CDR3aa: CASSYSSILLPYEQYF
v_gene: TRBV11-2; abundance: few; j_gene: TRBJ1-4; d_gene: TRBD1; len: 16; CDR3nt: TGTGCCAGCAGCTTCCCGGACAGGGCGGCTAATGAAAAACTGTTTTTT; CDR3aa: CASSFPDRAANEKLFF
v_gene: TRBV20-1; abundance: few; j_gene: TRBJ1-4; d_gene: NA; len: 17; CDR3nt: TGCAGTGCCGAAGATCCTTACTCATCGACGGGGAATGAAAAACTGTTTTTT; CDR3aa: CSAEDPYSSTGNEKLFF
v_gene: TRBV6-5; abundance: many; j_gene: TRBJ2-1; d_gene: NA; len: 14; CDR3nt: TGTGCCAGCAGTTACTTGGGGGAGGATAATGAGCAGTTCTTC; CDR3aa: CASSYLGEDNEQFF
v_gene: TRBV12-3/TRBV12-4; abundance: few; j_gene: TRBJ2-1; d_gene: TRBD1; len: 15; CDR3nt: TGTGCCAGCACGACCCGGGACAGGGGGACGCATGAGCAGTTCTTC; CDR3aa: CASTTRDRGTHEQFF
v_gene: TRBV12-3/TRBV12-4; abundance: few; j_gene: TRBJ2-3; d_gene: TRBD2; len: 15; CDR3nt: TGTGCCAGCGGCCCCGGGGGGGGGCCCACAGATACGCAGTATTTT; CDR3aa: CASGPGGGPTDTQYF
v_gene: TRBV3-1; abundance: many; j_gene: TRBJ2-2; d_gene: TRBD2; len: 15; CDR3nt: TGTGCCAGCACCCAAGGGACTAGCGATGCCGGGGAGCTGTTTTTT; CDR3aa: CASTQGTSDAGELFF
v_gene: TRBV15; abundance: few; j_gene: TRBJ2-7; d_gene: TRBD1; len: 16; CDR3nt: TGTGCCACCAGCCCCCGGACGACAGGGGCCACCTACGAGCAGTACTTC; CDR3aa: CATSPRTTGATYEQYF
v_gene: TRBV6-2/TRBV6-3; abundance: many; j_gene: TRBJ2-7; d_gene: TRBD1; len: 16; CDR3nt: TGTGCCAGCAGTGACAACCTAGGACAGGGACGTCTCGAGCAGTACTTC; CDR3aa: CASSDNLGQGRLEQYF
v_gene: TRBV12-3/TRBV12-4; abundance: NA; j_gene: TRBJ2-2; d_gene: NA; len: 14; CDR3nt: TGTGCCAGCAGTTTCTCGGGGAAAGGCGGGGAGCTGTTTTTT; CDR3aa: CASSFSGKGGELFF
v_gene: TRBV5-1; abundance: many; j_gene: TRBJ2-1; d_gene: TRBD1; len: 15; CDR3nt: TGCGCCAGCAGACCCGGGACAGGGGGGGCGGATGAGCAGTTCTTC; CDR3aa: CASRPGTGGADEQFF
v_gene: TRBV6-2/TRBV6-3; abundance: NA; j_gene: TRBJ1-5; d_gene: NA; len: 14; CDR3nt: TGTGCCAGTTTGGGACACGATAGCAATCAGCCCCAGCATTTT; CDR3aa: CASLGHDSNQPQHF
v_gene: TRBV23-1; abundance: NA; j_gene: TRBJ2-1; d_gene: NA; len: 16; CDR3nt: TGCGCCAGCAGTCAATTACCCCGGGACGGAAACAATGAGCAGTTCTTC; CDR3aa: CASSQLPRDGNNEQFF
v_gene: TRBV7-3; abundance: many; j_gene: TRBJ2-5; d_gene: TRBD1; len: 13; CDR3nt: TGTGCCAGCAGCCAGGGGGCGGGGGAGACCCAGTACTTC; CDR3aa: CASSQGAGETQYF
v_gene: TRBV27; abundance: few; j_gene: TRBJ2-3; d_gene: NA; len: 16; CDR3nt: TGTGCCAGCAGGAAAGCTAGCGTACAATTCACAGATACGCAGTATTTT; CDR3aa: CASRKASVQFTDTQYF
v_gene: TRBV9; abundance: few; j_gene: TRBJ1-1; d_gene: NA; len: 12; CDR3nt: TGTGCCAGCAGCGGAGGGGGTCAAGAAGCTTTCTTT; CDR3aa: CASSGGGQEAFF
v_gene: TRBV20-1; abundance: NA; j_gene: TRBJ1-5; d_gene: NA; len: 14; CDR3nt: TGCAGTGCTACAACAGGGCCTAGCAATCAGCCCCAGCATTTT; CDR3aa: CSATTGPSNQPQHF
v_gene: TRBV6-5; abundance: NA; j_gene: TRBJ1-5; d_gene: NA; len: 13; CDR3nt: TGTGCCAGCAGTTCGACTAGGGATCAGCCCCAGCATTTT; CDR3aa: CASSSTRDQPQHF
v_gene: TRBV12-3/TRBV12-4; abundance: NA; j_gene: TRBJ1-5; d_gene: NA; len: 15; CDR3nt: TGTGCCAGCAGCCGGGGATTTTATAGCAATCAGCCCCAGCATTTT; CDR3aa: CASSRGFYSNQPQHF
v_gene: TRBV7-9; abundance: few; j_gene: TRBJ2-1; d_gene: TRBD2; len: 14; CDR3nt: TGTGCCAGCAGCTTTAGCGGGGCCTTGAATGAGCAGTTCTTC; CDR3aa: CASSFSGALNEQFF
v_gene: TRBV7-6; abundance: few; j_gene: TRBJ2-7; d_gene: TRBD2; len: 17; CDR3nt: TGTGCCAGCAGCCAGACTAGCGGGAGGGGGTTAACCTACGAGCAGTACTTC; CDR3aa: CASSQTSGRGLTYEQYF
v_gene: TRBV9; abundance: NA; j_gene: TRBJ2-1; d_gene: TRBD2; len: 16; CDR3nt: TGTGCCAGCAGCGTAGTAGGGACTAGCGCTTACAATGAGCAGTTCTTC; CDR3aa: CASSVVGTSAYNEQFF
v_gene: TRBV11-2; abundance: few; j_gene: TRBJ2-7; d_gene: NA; len: 20; CDR3nt: TGTGCCAGCAGCTTGGGAAGGGGCTTTCGCGGGAATGGAGCCTCCTACGAGCAGTACTTC; CDR3aa: CASSLGRGFRGNGASYEQYF
v_gene: TRBV7-9; abundance: many; j_gene: TRBJ2-2; d_gene: TRBD2; len: 17; CDR3nt: TGTGCCAGCAGCCAAAAAAAAGGACTAGCCGCCACCGGGGAGCTGTTTTTT; CDR3aa: CASSQKKGLAATGELFF
v_gene: TRBV5-1; abundance: few; j_gene: TRBJ2-1; d_gene: TRBD2; len: 17; CDR3nt: TGCGCCAGCAGCTCCGGGACTAGCGGGGTTTCAGGCAATGAGCAGTTCTTC; CDR3aa: CASSSGTSGVSGNEQFF
v_gene: TRBV5-1; abundance: few; j_gene: TRBJ2-2; d_gene: TRBD2; len: 14; CDR3nt: TGCGCCAGCAGGGGGACTAGCGTCACCGGGGAGCTGTTTTTT; CDR3aa: CASRGTSVTGELFF
v_gene: TRBV5-6; abundance: NA; j_gene: TRBJ2-3; d_gene: NA; len: 18; CDR3nt: TGTGCCAGCAGCTACCGCACAACAGATCCCGCTAGCACAGATACGCAGTATTTT; CDR3aa: CASSYRTTDPASTDTQYF
v_gene: TRBV5-1; abundance: many; j_gene: TRBJ2-4; d_gene: TRBD2; len: 18; CDR3nt: TGCGCCAGCAGGACGTCCGGGTCCCCAGAGCGGGGCAAAAACATTCAGTACTTC; CDR3aa: CASRTSGSPERGKNIQYF
v_gene: TRBV5-1; abundance: NA; j_gene: TRBJ2-2; d_gene: TRBD1; len: 15; CDR3nt: TGCGCCAGCGCCTCCGGGACAGGGGGCACCGGGGAGCTGTTTTTT; CDR3aa: CASASGTGGTGELFF
v_gene: TRBV10-3; abundance: many; j_gene: TRBJ2-2; d_gene: TRBD2; len: 18; CDR3nt: TGTGCCATCAGCCCCAGCCCGACTCTTGCGGGAGGCACCGGGGAGCTGTTTTTT; CDR3aa: CAISPSPTLAGGTGELFF
v_gene: TRBV25-1; abundance: NA; j_gene: TRBJ2-2; d_gene: NA; len: 13; CDR3nt: TGTGCCAGCAGCAAAAGAAACACCGGGGAGCTGTTTTTT; CDR3aa: CASSKRNTGELFF